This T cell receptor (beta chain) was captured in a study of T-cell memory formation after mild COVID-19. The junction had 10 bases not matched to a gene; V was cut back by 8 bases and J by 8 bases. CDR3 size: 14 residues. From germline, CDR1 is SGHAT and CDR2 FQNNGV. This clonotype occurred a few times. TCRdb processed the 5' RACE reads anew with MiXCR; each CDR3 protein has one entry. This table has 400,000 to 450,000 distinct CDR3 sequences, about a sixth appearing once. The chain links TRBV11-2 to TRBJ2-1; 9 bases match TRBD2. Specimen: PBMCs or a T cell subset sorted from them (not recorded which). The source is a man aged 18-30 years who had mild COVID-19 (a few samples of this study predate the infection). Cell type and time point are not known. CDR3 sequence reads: CASARRGGRDEQFF. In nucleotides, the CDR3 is TGTGCCAGCGCCCGGCGGGGGGGCCGGGATGAGCAGTTCTTC.